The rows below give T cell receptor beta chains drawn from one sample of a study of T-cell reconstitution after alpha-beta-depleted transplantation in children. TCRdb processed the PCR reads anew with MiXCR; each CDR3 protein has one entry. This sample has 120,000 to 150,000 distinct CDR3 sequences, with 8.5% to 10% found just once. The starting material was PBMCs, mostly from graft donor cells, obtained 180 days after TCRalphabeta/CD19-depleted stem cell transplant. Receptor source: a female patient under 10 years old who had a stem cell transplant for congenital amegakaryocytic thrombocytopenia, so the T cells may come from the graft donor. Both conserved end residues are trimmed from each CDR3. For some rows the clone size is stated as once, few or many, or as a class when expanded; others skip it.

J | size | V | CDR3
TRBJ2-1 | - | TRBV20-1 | SAPIAGGLPNEQF
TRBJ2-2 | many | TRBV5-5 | ASSLTGWNTGELF
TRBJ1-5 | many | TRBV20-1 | SASGTGEMGNQPQH
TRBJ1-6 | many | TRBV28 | ASLPGNNSPLH
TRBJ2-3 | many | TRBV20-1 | SARVVAIRDRGTDTQY
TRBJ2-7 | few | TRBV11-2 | ASSFGSGSRAYEQY
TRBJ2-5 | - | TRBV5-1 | ASSFEPRGMETQY
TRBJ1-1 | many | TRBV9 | ASSLQGALPAF
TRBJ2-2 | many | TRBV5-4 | ASSRWRASGTAGELF
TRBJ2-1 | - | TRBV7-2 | ASSLVGTSANEQF
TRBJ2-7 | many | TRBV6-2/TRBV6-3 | ASSLDGQGEEQY
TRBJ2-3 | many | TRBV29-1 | SATTGGDTQY
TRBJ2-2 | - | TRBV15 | ATSRGLAGTGELF
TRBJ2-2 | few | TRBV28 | ATQRPRGPGGELF
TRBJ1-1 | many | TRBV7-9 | ASLTADTEAF
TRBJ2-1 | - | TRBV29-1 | SVVPEPSGINEQF
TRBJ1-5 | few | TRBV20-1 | SARGRGLSNQPQH
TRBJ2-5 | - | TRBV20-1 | SARRDGVRETQY
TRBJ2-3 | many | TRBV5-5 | ASSLTLRDSLTDTQY
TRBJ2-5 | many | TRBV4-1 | ASSQEGSKETQY